The T cell receptor (beta chain) described here comes from a study of OX40 agonist ivuxolimab in advanced cancers. Overall study: Anti-PD-1, anti-PD-L1 or anti-CTLA-4 therapy given earlier was allowed, and 40% had some. Partial responses were observed in three patients, of whom one had hepatocellular carcinoma and two had cutaneous melanoma. Study-level findings and limits: Clonal expansion from baseline to week 6 occurred in both CD4+ and CD8+ T cells.

TCRdb keeps only in-frame clones here, not all; method: immunoSEQ multiplex PCR. The sample includes tens of thousands of clones, about 87% of them seen just once. Individuals having autoimmune disease history or systemic immunosuppression were not enrolled. Concerning this clone: Its target is not known.

This TCR was recovered from an adult with an advanced solid tumor such as melanoma, head and neck, liver or kidney cancer. The material was CD4+ or CD8+ T cells sorted from blood, obtained in a trial of the OX40 agonist ivuxolimab.

The CDR3 loop reads CASSIIGGTPTNYGYTF. DNA for the CDR3: TGTGCCAGTAGTATAATCGGAGGGACACCAACTAACTATGGCTACACCTTC. This chain connects TRBV19 to TRBJ1-2, with D possibly matching TRBD1 (6 bases). Germline-derived CDR1 and CDR2 are LNHDA and SQIVND (reference sequence). The CDR3 sequence is 17 residues long. Between the trimmed V and J ends, which lost 2 bases and 0 bases, there was a span of 16 bases.